This passage covers 17 T cell receptor beta chains from one sample sequenced in a study of T cell clones after liver transplantation (dated by TCRdb to between 2017 and 2020). Library preparation employed the immunoSEQ multiplex PCR assay. As stored in TCRdb, this immuneACCESS dataset retains in-frame rearrangements with V and J assigned. A fraction of the clones does not appear; measured against another copy, unresolved V genes explain less than half of the discrepancy, and the remainder lacks a known reason. This sample has more than 95,000 clones in its table, and about 88% of those were observed once. The ten largest make up approximately 2.8% of the sample. The starting material was CD4+ T cells from blood, obtained around 48 months after liver transplant. Receptors were obtained from a human patient who received a liver transplant. After a transplant, some T cells may have been passed on by the graft donor.

V usage is TRBV5-6 and J usage is TRBJ2-3, with no clear D. This CDR3 region has 15 residues. Trimming removed 2 bases from V and 0 bases from J, with 10 bases in between. Germline loops: CDR1 SGHDT, CDR2 YYEEEE. For the CDR3, the DNA is TGTGCCAGCAGCTTACCAAGGGTTAGCACAGATACGCAGTATTTT. This gives the protein CASSLPRVSTDTQYF.

The rearrangement links TRBV5-5 to TRBJ1-2; tentatively, D is TRBD1 (6 bases). Trimming removed 7 bases at V and 4 bases at J, with 17 bases between. The CDR3 is 14 residues long. The germline V gene has CDR1 SGHKS and CDR2 YYEKEE (reference sequence). CDR3 sequence reads: CASVMTGARYGYTF. The CDR3 DNA sequence: TGTGCCAGCGTCATGACGGGGGCTCGCTATGGCTACACCTTC.

The V call is TRBV11-2, the J call TRBJ2-5; D remains ambiguous. The V end lost 5 bases, the J end lost 2 bases, and 9 bases lay between the germline ends. This CDR3 contains 13 residues. Looked up from germline, CDR1 is SGHAT and CDR2 is FQNNGV. CDR3 protein: CASSKGLQETQYF. DNA of the CDR3: TGTGCCAGCAGCAAAGGTTTGCAAGAGACCCAGTACTTC. The full variable domain, with the rest looked up from reference TRBV11-2 and TRBJ2-5, is EAGVAQSPRYKIIEKRQSVAFWCNPISGHATLYWYQQILGQGPKLLIQFQNNGVVDDSQLPKDRFSAERLKGVDSTLKIQPAKLEDSAVYLCASSKGLQETQYFGPGTRLLVL.

The chain has TRBV9 and TRBJ2-1; tentatively, D is TRBD1 (5 bases). The CDR3 has 15 residues. The V gene lost 0 bases and the J gene lost 7 bases, with 14 bases spanning the gap. From germline, CDR1 is SGDLS and CDR2 YYNGEE. The CDR3 loop reads CASSVGGRNYNEQFF. The CDR3, as DNA: TGTGCCAGCAGCGTAGGGGGCCGTAATTATAATGAGCAGTTCTTC.

The V call is TRBV30, the J call TRBJ1-5; TRBD1 aligns across 10 bases. V was pared by 2 bases and J by 1 base, with 5 bases of the junction left unmatched. This CDR3 contains 16 residues. From germline, CDR1 is GTSNPN and CDR2 SVGIG (reference sequence). CDR3 in DNA: TGTGCCTGGAGTTCAAGACAGGGGGCGAGCAATCAGCCCCAGCATTTT. Amino acids: CAWSSRQGASNQPQHF.

This chain links TRBV6-5 with TRBJ1-4; no clear D. Germline assignment: CDR1 MNHEY and CDR2 SVGAGI. V lost 5 bases and J 6 bases, leaving 16 bases between the germline ends. The CDR3 loop spans 15 amino acids. CDR3 in DNA: TGTGCCAGCAGTAACCCTAGGAAGGGTGATGAAAAACTGTTTTTT. The encoded protein is CASSNPRKGDEKLFF.

The V call is TRBV27, the J call TRBJ2-1, with D unresolved. V lost 6 bases and J lost 0, with 9 bases in between. From germline, CDR1 is MNHEY and CDR2 SMNVEV (reference sequence). This CDR3 is built from 14 residues. The CDR3 region is CASRTASSYNEQFF. In DNA form, the CDR3 reads TGTGCCAGCAGGACCGCTAGCTCCTACAATGAGCAGTTCTTC.

The rearrangement joins TRBV28 to TRBJ2-7; D is possibly TRBD2 (7 bases). The CDR3 covers 13 residues. Germline V gene sequence: CDR1 MDHEN, CDR2 SYDVKM. V dropped 8 bases and J dropped 7 bases, with 18 bases sitting between them. The CDR3 loop is CASQGGAVNEQYF. For the CDR3, the DNA is TGTGCCAGCCAAGGGGGGGCCGTGAATGAGCAGTACTTC.

This clone was observed a few times. The CDR3: CASSPARGSTEAFF. CDR3 DNA sequence: TGTGCCAGCAGCCCAGCGCGGGGGAGCACTGAAGCTTTCTTT. This chain uses TRBV9 with TRBJ1-1; tentatively, D is TRBD1 (5 bases). Trimming removed 4 bases from V and 4 bases from J, with 14 bases in between. The CDR3 extends over 14 amino acids. Germline-derived CDR1 and CDR2 are SGDLS and YYNGEE.

The CDR3 nucleotides read TGTGCCAGCAGCCCCCAAAGGGGGGTAGCCGCTCAGGTCACAGATACGCAGTATTTT. Translating gives CASSPQRGVAAQVTDTQYF. V usage is TRBV9 and J usage is TRBJ2-3, with D perhaps being TRBD1 or TRBD2 (6 bases each). The V end lost 4 bases, the J end lost 2 bases, and 26 bases lay between the germline ends. The CDR3 runs 19 residues. Germline loops: CDR1 SGDLS, CDR2 YYNGEE.

This clone was counted between two and nine times. The chain has TRBV27 and TRBJ2-2, with D hard to call. Germline V gene sequence: CDR1 MNHEY, CDR2 SMNVEV (reference sequence). CDR3 length equals 15 residues. V shed 1 base and J shed 0 bases, with 6 bases lying between them. CDR3 in DNA: TGTGCCAGCAGTTTATATATATCGAACACCGGGGAGCTGTTTTTT. This translates into CASSLYISNTGELFF.

The chain recombines TRBV28 with TRBJ2-1; 10 bases match TRBD2. With 3 bases clipped from V and 8 bases from J, the junction kept 7 bases outside the gene matches. The CDR3 spans 15 residues. CDR1 and CDR2 (germline): MDHEN, SYDVKM. The CDR3 DNA sequence: TGTGCCAGCAGTTTGGGAGCGGGAGGGCCGTATGAGCAGTTCTTC. This sequence encodes CASSLGAGGPYEQFF.

This clone was counted a few times. This rearrangement joins TRBV15 to TRBJ1-4; TRBD1 matches at 7 bases. Losses at the gene ends were 6 bases for V and 11 bases for J; bases not matched to a gene: 18. CDR1 is LNHNV, CDR2 YYDKDF, per germline (reference sequence). The CDR3 contains 16 residues. The CDR3 DNA reads as TGTGCCACCAGGGCATCAGGGGGGACTACGGCGCAGAAACTGTTTTTT. Translated, it gives CATRASGGTTAQKLFF.

The V call is TRBV6-5, the J call TRBJ1-3, with 7 bases aligning to TRBD1. The CDR3 is made up of 14 amino acids. The ends lost 4 bases at V and 7 bases at J; junction bases unmatched: 7. CDR1 is MNHEY and CDR2 is SVGAGI in the germline V gene. Written as DNA, the CDR3 is TGTGCCAGCAGTTCGACAGGGTCGGGCAACACCATATATTTT. Amino acids: CASSSTGSGNTIYF.

J is TRBJ1-1 and V is TRBV5-1; D may be TRBD1 (6 bases). Germline CDR1 and CDR2: SGHRS and YFSETQ. Deletions cut 2 bases from V and 0 bases from J, with 8 bases between. This CDR3 is built from 14 residues. In nucleotides, the CDR3 is TGCGCCAGCAGCTTTTGGACAGTGAACACTGAAGCTTTCTTT. Protein: CASSFWTVNTEAFF.

The genes are TRBV12-2 and TRBJ1-1. TRBV12-2 is a recognized pseudogene. The CDR3 sequence is 15 residues long. As DNA, the CDR3 is TGTGCAAGTCGCTTAGCCCCCCAAGGGAACACTGAAGCTTTCTTT. Encoded protein: CASRLAPQGNTEAFF.

This clone is medium-sized. The CDR3 loop reads CASSLRDNQETQYF. The CDR3 DNA reads TGCGCCAGCAGCTTGCGGGACAACCAAGAGACCCAGTACTTC. The chain is built from TRBV5-1 and TRBJ2-5, with a possible D match to TRBD1 (6 bases). This CDR3 is built from 14 residues. Germline CDR1 and CDR2: SGHRS and YFSETQ. Trimming removed 1 base at V and 0 bases at J, with 7 bases between.